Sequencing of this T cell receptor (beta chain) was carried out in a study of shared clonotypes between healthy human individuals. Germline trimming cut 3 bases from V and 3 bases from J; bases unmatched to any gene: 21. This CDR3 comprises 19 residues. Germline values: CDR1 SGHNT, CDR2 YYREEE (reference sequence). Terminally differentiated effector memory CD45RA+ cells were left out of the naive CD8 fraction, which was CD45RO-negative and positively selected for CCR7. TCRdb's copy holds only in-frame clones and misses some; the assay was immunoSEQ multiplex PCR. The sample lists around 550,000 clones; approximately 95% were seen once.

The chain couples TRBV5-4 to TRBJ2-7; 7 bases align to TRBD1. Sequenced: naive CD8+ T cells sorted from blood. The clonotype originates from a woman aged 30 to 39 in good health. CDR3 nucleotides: TGTGCCAGCAGCTCAGACCGGGACAGTGCACTCCTCGGGATCTACGAGCAGTACTTC. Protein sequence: CASSSDRDSALLGIYEQYF. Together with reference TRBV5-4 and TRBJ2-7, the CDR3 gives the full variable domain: ETGVTQSPTHLIKTRGQQVTLRCSSQSGHNTVSWYQQALGQGPQFIFQYYREEENGRGNFPPRFSGLQFPNYSSELNVNALELDDSALYLCASSSDRDSALLGIYEQYFGPGTRLTVT.